This is a list of T cell receptor beta chains from one sample in a study of blood T cell repertoires in COVID-19. Clones were read by immunoSEQ multiplex PCR, and TCRdb kept only the in-frame ones, dropping some. Of around 80,000 clones listed, about 88% are singletons. Sequencing input: peripheral blood. These TCRs come from a human donor in a cohort sampled during active COVID-19. CDR3s include the opening cysteine and the closing phenylalanine or tryptophan. The D gene is left open where the match is weak. For some rows the clone size is stated as once, few or many, or as a class when expanded; others skip it.

- | - | TRBJ2-2 | TRBV2 | TGTGCCAGCAGCCCCGGGGTTACGAACACCGGGGAGCTGTTTTTT | CASSPGVTNTGELFF
- | - | TRBJ2-6 | TRBV14 | TGTGCCAGCAGCCACTTTGCGGTGCCTGGGGCCAACGTCCTGACTTTC | CASSHFAVPGANVLTF
- | TRBD2 | TRBJ2-3 | TRBV7-3 | TGTGCCAGCAGCCTCGAGCGGGGGCGATCAGATACGCAGTATTTT | CASSLERGRSDTQYF
few | TRBD1 | TRBJ1-2 | TRBV19 | TGTGCCAGTAGTATAGGTAGACTAGAGGGGGCGGTAGCTAACTATGGCTACACCTTC | CASSIGRLEGAVANYGYTF
few | - | TRBJ2-7 | TRBV12-3/TRBV12-4 | TGTGCCAGCAGAGGCACTACGTACGAGCAGTACTTC | CASRGTTYEQYF
- | - | TRBJ1-2 | TRBV5-4 | TGTGCCAGCAGCTCGGGGAGGGCGGACTATGGCTACACCTTC | CASSSGRADYGYTF
- | - | TRBJ1-2 | TRBV7-9 | TGTGCCAGCGAATGGGCTCGGTATGGCTACACCTTC | CASEWARYGYTF
- | TRBD1 | TRBJ2-5 | TRBV6-5 | TGTGCCAGCACTATAGGGGGCTGGGAGACCCAGTACTTC | CASTIGGWETQYF
many | - | TRBJ1-1 | TRBV6-4 | TGTGCCAGCAGACGGACAGAGGCCACTGAAGCTTTCTTT | CASRRTEATEAFF
once | TRBD1 | TRBJ2-1 | TRBV5-1 | TGCGCCAGCAGCCCAGGACAGGGTTTGGGGACGCAGTTCTTC | CASSPGQGLGTQFF
- | - | TRBJ1-1 | TRBV27 | TGTGCCAGCAGTTTCCGAACAGGTGAAGCTTTCTTT | CASSFRTGEAFF
- | - | TRBJ2-1 | TRBV11-3 | TGTGCCAGCAGCGGCCGGCCAGGAGGGTGGAATGAGCAGTTCTTC | CASSGRPGGWNEQFF
- | TRBD2 | TRBJ2-3 | TRBV3-1/TRBV3-2 | TGTGCCAGCAGCCGACTAGCGGGGGGCACAGATACGCAGTATTTT | CASSRLAGGTDTQYF
- | - | TRBJ2-2 | TRBV18 | TGTGCCAGCTCAAGACCGGGAACGAACACCGGGGAGCTGTTTTTT | CASSRPGTNTGELFF
- | TRBD1 | TRBJ2-7 | TRBV30 | TGTGCCGGTCACCGGGACAGAGGCTACGAGCAGTACTTC | CAGHRDRGYEQYF
- | TRBD2 | TRBJ2-7 | TRBV28 | TGTGCCAGCCATAATAGCGGGAGGGCCGGGGGGTTTTACGAGCAGTACTTC | CASHNSGRAGGFYEQYF
- | - | TRBJ2-3 | TRBV28 | TGTGCCACCAGGCCAGCGGGTCAGGCAGATACGCAGTATTTT | CATRPAGQADTQYF
- | - | TRBJ2-4 | TRBV6-5 | TGTGCCAGCAGTTACAGGGGGGGCAAAAACATTCAGTACTTC | CASSYRGGKNIQYF
- | TRBD2 | TRBJ2-7 | TRBV28 | TGTGCCAGCAGTCCCAGACTAGCGGGAATTCGTCACGAGCAGTACTTC | CASSPRLAGIRHEQYF
- | - | TRBJ2-5 | TRBV18 | TGTGCCAGCTCACCCCTGGTAGCGGATCAAGAGACCCAGTACTTC | CASSPLVADQETQYF
- | - | TRBJ1-3 | TRBV7-3 | TGTGCCAGCAGCCCGAGCGGTATCGCAGGAGGAGGAAACACCATATATTTT | CASSPSGIAGGGNTIYF
- | - | TRBJ2-1 | TRBV7-9 | TGTGCCAGCAGCACCTGGACTGAATTGGGCAATGAGCAGTTCTTC | CASSTWTELGNEQFF
once | - | TRBJ2-7 | TRBV3-1/TRBV3-2 | TGTGCCAGCAGCCAATCGGTTTACGGTTACGAGCAGTACTTC | CASSQSVYGYEQYF
- | - | TRBJ1-3 | TRBV19 | TGTGCCAGTACCTCCCGAGGCATCCGTCCCTCTGGAAACACCATATATTTT | CASTSRGIRPSGNTIYF
once | TRBD1 | TRBJ2-7 | TRBV13 | TGTGCCAGCAGCATCCGGGTCACAGGGGATGCCGAGCAGTACTTC | CASSIRVTGDAEQYF
- | TRBD1 | TRBJ1-4 | TRBV10-3 | TGTGCCATCAGTGAGTCGACAGGGGGCGATGAAAAACTGTTTTTT | CAISESTGGDEKLFF
- | TRBD2 | TRBJ2-3 | TRBV19 | TGTGCCAGTAGTCCACCCAGCGGGAGGACAGATACGCAGTATTTT | CASSPPSGRTDTQYF
once | TRBD2 | TRBJ2-5 | TRBV2 | TGTGCCAGCCCGGCGGGAGTAGCGGGAGGAAGGGAAGAGACCCAGTACTTC | CASPAGVAGGREETQYF
- | TRBD2 | TRBJ2-1 | TRBV11-2 | TGTGCCAGCAGCCCACTGGGACTAGCGGGGTACAATGAGCAGTTCTTC | CASSPLGLAGYNEQFF
- | - | TRBJ2-7 | TRBV3-1/TRBV3-2 | TGTGCCAGCAGCCAAGACAGGCGGGTGGGATACGAGCAGTACTTC | CASSQDRRVGYEQYF
- | TRBD1 | TRBJ1-1 | TRBV2 | TGTGCCAGCAGGGGGACAGTGATCATGAACACTGAAGCTTTCTTT | CASRGTVIMNTEAFF
- | TRBD1 | TRBJ2-7 | TRBV19 | TGTGCCAGTAGGGAGACACACAGGGGGCCTAGACAGCGGCAGTACTTC | CASRETHRGPRQRQYF
- | - | TRBJ2-7 | TRBV20-1 | TGCAGTGCTAGTACAGGGAAAACCTACGAGCAGTACTTC | CSASTGKTYEQYF
- | - | TRBJ2-7 | TRBV9 | TGTGCCAGCGGAGTGCGCTCGTCGGGCGAGCAGTACTTC | CASGVRSSGEQYF
- | - | TRBJ2-7 | TRBV12-5 | TGTGCTAGTGGTTCGAGCTCCTACGAGCAGTACTTC | CASGSSSYEQYF
- | TRBD1 | TRBJ2-2 | TRBV19 | TGTGCCAGTAGTACCCGTCTCCAGGGGGCGGCCGGGGAGCTGTTTTTT | CASSTRLQGAAGELFF
- | - | TRBJ2-6 | TRBV5-1 | TGCGCCAGCAGCTTGGAGGGGTCTGGGGCCAACGTCCTGACTTTC | CASSLEGSGANVLTF
- | - | TRBJ1-5 | TRBV24-1 | TGTGCCACCAGGCCTCTTACAGGGTGCAATCAGCCCCAGCATTTT | CATRPLTGCNQPQHF
- | - | TRBJ2-3 | TRBV10-2 | TGCGCCAGCAGTGCAGGGGTGGGCACAGATACGCAGTATTTT | CASSAGVGTDTQYF
once | TRBD2 | TRBJ2-7 | TRBV28 | TGTGCCAGCAGTTTCACTAGCGGGAGGATCCACGAGCAGTACTTC | CASSFTSGRIHEQYF
- | TRBD1 | TRBJ1-5 | TRBV2 | TGTGCCAGCAGTGGTACAGGGGGCAATCAGCCCCAGCATTTT | CASSGTGGNQPQHF
- | TRBD2 | TRBJ2-7 | TRBV27 | TGTGCCAGCAGTTTAATGTCGATAGCGGGAACCTACGAGCAGTACTTC | CASSLMSIAGTYEQYF
- | - | TRBJ2-2 | TRBV7-3 | TGTGCCAGCAGAGACTGGGCGAACACCGGGGAGCTGTTTTTT | CASRDWANTGELFF
- | - | TRBJ1-4 | TRBV7-9 | TGTGCCAGCAGCTCCAGGGGTCCTAATGAAAAACTGTTTTTT | CASSSRGPNEKLFF
once | TRBD1 | TRBJ1-1 | TRBV7-8 | TGTGCCAGCAGCCGCCCCGGGACAGGGAATACTGAAGCTTTCTTT | CASSRPGTGNTEAFF
- | - | TRBJ1-6 | TRBV5-1 | TGCGCCAGCAGCCAACAGGGTCAGAATTCACCCCTCCACTTT | CASSQQGQNSPLHF
- | TRBD1 | TRBJ1-2 | TRBV9 | TGTGCCAGCAGCGTAGGTCAGGGGGATGGCTACACCTTC | CASSVGQGDGYTF
- | - | TRBJ2-2 | TRBV18 | TGTGCCAGCTCAGGCTTGGGACATATAGCGAACACCGGGGAGCTGTTTTTT | CASSGLGHIANTGELFF
- | - | TRBJ2-7 | TRBV7-2 | TGTGCCAGCAGCCGTACAGGGTTCGACGAGCAGTACTTC | CASSRTGFDEQYF
- | - | TRBJ1-3 | TRBV10-1 | TGCGCCAGCAGTCCCCCAGACCGAGCGGGGGGATACTCTGGAAACACCATATATTTT | CASSPPDRAGGYSGNTIYF
- | - | TRBJ2-7 | TRBV5-1 | TGCGCCAGCAGCTTGGGGTACAGGGACCGGGAGCAGTACTTC | CASSLGYRDREQYF
- | TRBD1 | TRBJ1-2 | TRBV10-3 | TGTGCCATCAGTGAGTCTAGTGCAGGGGGGAAATTATATGGCTACACCTTC | CAISESSAGGKLYGYTF